This T cell receptor (beta chain) comes out of a study of OX40 agonist ivuxolimab in advanced cancers. Study-level information: Ivuxolimab was delivered to patients intravenously every 2 weeks at doses spanning 0.01 to 10 mg/kg. Study-level results: Researchers report that CD8+ T cells had, on average, more expanded clones than CD4+.

The table came from immunoSEQ multiplex PCR; TCRdb's copy has only in-frame clones and leaves some out. In the table there are just over 15,000 clones, approximately 60% of which are singletons. With respect to this clone: Its antigen is not known.

The ends were cut back, 2 bases at V and 8 bases at J, with 18 bases in the middle. Per the germline V gene, CDR1 is GTSNPN and CDR2 is SVGIG (reference sequence). This CDR3 has 14 residues. The TCR sequence derives from an adult with an advanced solid tumor such as melanoma, head and neck, liver or kidney cancer. The rearrangement uses TRBV30 and TRBJ1-2; D perhaps matches TRBD1 (6 bases). The sequencing used CD4+ or CD8+ T cells sorted from blood, collected in a trial of the OX40 agonist ivuxolimab. Here the CDR3 reads CAWSRLAGAHGYTF. In DNA, the CDR3 is TGTGCCTGGAGTAGGCTCGCAGGGGCGCACGGCTACACCTTC.